This TCR beta chain was obtained from a study of cytomegalovirus exposure and HLA in healthy donors. For the study at large: HLA-typed donors contributed some 87 million unique TCRs, which were held in an early data release. Study-wide points: V- and J-gene trimming of TCR beta was linked (in a later analysis) to a missense DCLRE1C variant.

In nominal health when sampled, donors likely had unrecorded immune exposures nonetheless. There are 16 residues in the CDR3. The trim removed 3 bases at V and 4 bases at J, leaving 10 bases unmatched. Looked up from germline, CDR1 is SGHDT and CDR2 is YYEEEE. This clone was seen a handful of times. Its antigen remains unknown. 60 Vbeta and 13 Jbeta primers were used in PCR. Produced via immunoSEQ multiplex PCR; TCRdb's table is partial and in-frame only. The table includes roughly 93,000 clones, more than 60% detected once. Material for sequencing was PBMCs. The rearrangement links TRBV5-6 to TRBJ2-5; 9 bases agree with TRBD2. The sequence was collected from a young man in good health and CMV-seropositive. The CDR3, as DNA: TGTGCCAGCAGCTCAAGACTAGCGGTTTCGAGAGAGACCCAGTACTTC. Protein: CASSSRLAVSRETQYF.